This T cell receptor beta chain was recovered during a study of T cells after yellow fever vaccination. TCRdb re-derived calls from the 5' RACE reads in MiXCR, one entry per CDR3 protein. The sample has some 200,000 distinct CDR3 sequences, approximately 3.2% seen once; the top ten hold around 3.3%. This clonotype was seen at least ten times. The CDR3 contains 22 residues. The ends were cut back, 8 bases at V and 2 bases at J, with 36 bases in the middle. The source material was CD4+ T cells sorted from PBMCs, sampled 10 days after the yellow fever booster vaccination. The TCR originated in a man aged 18 to 30 who received the YFV17D yellow fever vaccine. The chain joins TRBV12-3 or TRBV12-4 to TRBJ2-2; TRBD2 is a possible D gene (7 bases). In DNA, the CDR3 is TGTGCCAGCTCCCCGCGGAGGGGGGGTCTGCTCGTACTTGACTTTAACACCGGGGAGCTGTTTTTT. This translates into CASSPRRGGLLVLDFNTGELFF.